The clone carrying this TCR beta chain is a singleton in its sample. Source study methods: By means of reference gene primer amplification, nucleated cell counts were estimated. Only in-frame clones appear in the TCRdb table, and some are missing; sequencing was by immunoSEQ multiplex PCR. V and J calls plus clone size are reproduced from that table; the DNA served to infer D and trimming. The table records about 160,000 clones, more than 75% of them present only once. The germline V gene has CDR1 MGHRA and CDR2 YSYEKL. The CDR3 is 14 amino acids. V shed 5 bases and J shed 5 bases, with 15 bases lying between them. This sample is drawn from a study of blood T cell repertoires in COVID-19. About the research overall: Some COVID-19 samples were acute and others convalescent; all came from the United States, Italy and Spain. PBMCs, B-cell-depleted T cells, or T cells were the source of the cDNA or gDNA that made up the material.

V gene TRBV4-1 combines with J gene TRBJ1-1; possibly TRBD1 for D (5 bases). The origin of this receptor is a man aged 55 to 70 with COVID-19, enrolled during active disease. The source material was peripheral blood. The CDR3 loop reads CASSSPTVLTEAFF. The CDR3, as DNA: TGCGCCAGCAGCTCACCGACAGTTCTAACTGAAGCTTTCTTT.